This T cell receptor beta chain was sequenced for a study of persistence of HIV-infected CD4 T cells. The stimulus was an HIV-1 Gag 15-mer peptide pool, about 1 ug/peptide/mL. CD40L/CD69 double-negative CD45RO-high memory CD4+ T cells were collected. Plasma HIV-1 RNA stayed below 50 copies/mL for at least 4 years. The CDR3 consists of 15 residues. Germline V CDR1 and CDR2: MNHEY, SVGAGI. The V gene end was trimmed by 5 bases and the J gene end by 10 bases; junction bases not matched to a gene: 7. Study observations and caveats: Compared with CD3/CD28-stimulated cells, CMV- and Gag-responding cells showed lower TCRbeta richness.

The libraries were made with immunoSEQ version 4 in survey mode. The table came from immunoSEQ multiplex PCR; TCRdb's copy has only in-frame clones and leaves some out. This table has 35,000 to 45,000 clones, roughly 84% appearing once. Regarding this clone: Its antigen is unidentified.

Sequenced here: cultured CD4+ T cells from PBMCs, sampled from a patient who received antiretroviral therapy. The genes are TRBV6-5 and TRBJ2-1; TRBD2 agrees at 14 bases. This TCR was sampled from an adult with HIV. The donor label of this sample is uncertain. For the CDR3, the DNA is TGTGCCAGCAGTACCCCGGGACTAGCGGGGGAAGAGCAGTTCTTC. Protein: CASSTPGLAGEEQFF.